The entry below gives a single TCR beta chain sequence along with its context. Its cognate antigen is unknown. Profiled with immunoSEQ multiplex PCR; TCRdb holds only in-frame clones, not every one. The table lists about 35,000 clones, around 85% of them singletons. This specimen comes from a study of OX40 agonist ivuxolimab in advanced cancers. About the research overall: Patients were 82.7% male with ages about 23 to 80, mean 60. General study points: The CD4+ and CD8+ T cells in the blood had expanded clonally by week 6 at 0.1 to 3.0 mg/kg.

Germline trimming cut 1 base from V and 4 bases from J; bases unmatched to any gene: 2. Germline V gene data show CDR1 as MDHEN and CDR2 as SYDVKM. The CDR3 contains 15 residues. The chain recombines TRBV28 with TRBJ1-1; 11 bases align to TRBD1. The starting material was CD4+ or CD8+ T cells sorted from blood, obtained in a trial of the OX40 agonist ivuxolimab. The TCR originated in an adult with an advanced solid tumor such as melanoma, head and neck, liver or kidney cancer. The CDR3 DNA is TGTGCCAGCAGTTTATCCGGGACAGGGGGCACTGAAGCTTTCTTT. Protein product: CASSLSGTGGTEAFF.